These 5 T cell receptor beta chains came from one sample sequenced in a study of cytomegalovirus exposure and HLA in healthy donors. A multiplex PCR was run with 60 Vbeta primers and 13 Jbeta primers. Only in-frame clones appear in the TCRdb table, and some are missing; sequencing was by immunoSEQ multiplex PCR. The table lists about 160,000 clones, around 79% of them singletons. Sequencing was done on a sample of PBMCs. These receptors all stem from a middle-aged man in good health and CMV-seronegative.

This clone was picked up one time. V and J are TRBV4-1 and TRBJ2-3, with TRBD1 matching over 10 bases. CDR1 is MGHRA, CDR2 YSYEKL, per germline. Trimming cost V 3 bases and J 4 bases; bases outside gene matches: 1. The CDR3 spans 14 residues. CDR3 DNA: TGCGCCAGCAGCCAGGACAGGGGGGCAGATACGCAGTATTTT. Protein product: CASSQDRGADTQYF.

The CDR3 DNA is TGTGCCTGGAGTGTACTTGGCCGGGTGGACACTGAAGCTTTCTTT. It yields the protein CAWSVLGRVDTEAFF. This sequence joins TRBV30 and TRBJ1-1, with D uncertain. This CDR3 has 15 amino acids. Trimming shortened V by 0 bases and J by 3 bases, and 14 bases separated the two germline ends. Germline loops: CDR1 GTSNPN, CDR2 SVGIG (reference sequence). The variable domain in full, completed from reference TRBV30 and TRBJ1-1, reads SQTIHQWPATLVQPVGSPLSLECTVEGTSNPNLYWYRQAAGRGLQLLFYSVGIGQISSEVPQNLSASRPQDRQFILSSKKLLLSDSGFYLCAWSVLGRVDTEAFFGQGTRLTVV.

Here the CDR3 reads CASSQPTSATYEQYF. CDR3 coding DNA: TGTGCCAGCTCACAGCCAACTAGCGCCACCTACGAGCAGTACTTC. The chain joins TRBV18 to TRBJ2-7; TRBD2 matches at 7 bases. Germline lookup yields CDR1 KGHSH and CDR2 LQKENI. The CDR3 has 15 residues. V shed 4 bases and J 2 bases; nucleotides not matched to a gene: 8.

The chain couples TRBV18 to TRBJ1-5, with 9 bases that match TRBD1. The CDR3 length is 15 residues. J lost 8 bases, V lost 3 bases, and 8 bases had no gene match. CDR1 and CDR2 from the germline V gene are KGHSH and LQKENI. DNA of the CDR3: TGTGCCAGCTCACCGTTGGGACAGGGAATTGAGCCCCAGCATTTT. It codes for CASSPLGQGIEPQHF.

This chain links TRBV9 with TRBJ2-7; no clear D gene. This CDR3 is 14 amino acids long. Trimming took off 0 bases at V and 5 bases at J, with 12 bases between the two ends. CDR1 is SGDLS, CDR2 YYNGEE, per germline. Written as DNA, the CDR3 is TGTGCCAGCAGCGTAGCGGTGCGATCCCACGAGCAGTACTTC. Translated, it gives CASSVAVRSHEQYF. The entire variable domain, with the rest obtained from reference TRBV9 and TRBJ2-7, is as follows: DSGVTQTPKHLITATGQRVTLRCSPRSGDLSVYWYQQSLDQGLQFLIQYYNGEERAKGNILERFSAQQFPDLHSELNLSSLELGDSALYFCASSVAVRSHEQYFGPGTRLTVT.